The rows below give T cell receptor beta chains drawn from one sample of a study of CD8 T cells in ankylosing spondylitis. One entry per CDR3 protein, called by TCRdb with MiXCR from the 5' RACE reads. Here the sample spans a few hundred thousand distinct CDR3 sequences, roughly 8% being singletons. The sequenced material came from blood, either unsorted or a sorted T cell fraction (not recorded which). These receptors came from a male donor with ankylosing spondylitis. The CDR3 runs from the conserved cysteine through the conserved F or W. D genes are given only for firm matches. Clone size, where shown, is once, few, many, or a class for clones that have expanded.

abundance,v_gene,d_gene,j_gene,CDR3nt,CDR3aa
few,TRBV20-1,-,TRBJ1-2,TGCAGTGCTACCGGGGTATATGGCTACACCTTC,CSATGVYGYTF
-,TRBV9,TRBD1,TRBJ1-3,TGTGCCAGCAGCGACTACAGGGGTACCGGAAACACCATATATTTT,CASSDYRGTGNTIYF
few,TRBV27,TRBD1,TRBJ2-7,TGTGCCAGCAGTTTATTCCCGGGACAGGGGGCGTGGGAGCAGTACTTC,CASSLFPGQGAWEQYF
few,TRBV28,-,TRBJ2-5,TGTGCCAGCAGTAGGGGGACTTATCAAGAGACCCAGTACTTC,CASSRGTYQETQYF
few,TRBV5-1,-,TRBJ1-1,TGCGCCAGCGACATGGAGGGGAACACTGAAGCTTTCTTT,CASDMEGNTEAFF
-,TRBV19,-,TRBJ2-2,TGTGCCAGTAGTATATCCCCTAGGACCGGGGAGCTGTTTTTT,CASSISPRTGELFF
-,TRBV29-1,-,TRBJ2-5,TGCAGCGTTGATTACGGGGCCGAAGAGACCCAGTACTTC,CSVDYGAEETQYF
few,TRBV24-1,TRBD2,TRBJ2-1,TGTGCCACCAGTGACCCTTCTAGCGGGAACTTTAATGAGCAGTTCTTC,CATSDPSSGNFNEQFF
many,TRBV12-3/TRBV12-4,TRBD2,TRBJ2-7,TGTGCCAGCAGTTTGGCGCCTAGCGGGAGGGCGGAGCAGTACTTC,CASSLAPSGRAEQYF
few,TRBV10-3,TRBD1,TRBJ2-6,TGTGCCATCAGTTTAGGAGACAGGGTCGGGGCCAACGTCCTGACTTTC,CAISLGDRVGANVLTF
-,TRBV5-1,TRBD2,TRBJ2-3,TGCGCCAGCAGCTTGACTAGCGGGATTGATACGCAGTATTTT,CASSLTSGIDTQYF
-,TRBV7-2,TRBD2,TRBJ2-5,TGTGCCAGCAGCCCGAGCGGGAGGAAAGAGACCCAGTACTTC,CASSPSGRKETQYF
few,TRBV7-9,-,TRBJ1-1,TGTGCCAGCAGCTTAGTCGCGGAGACTGAAGCTTTCTTT,CASSLVAETEAFF
-,TRBV7-2,-,TRBJ2-1,TGTGCCAGCAGCTTAGTGATAATAGGGGCCAGCTCCTACAATGAGCAGTTCTTC,CASSLVIIGASSYNEQFF
many,TRBV6-1,-,TRBJ2-1,TGTGCCAGCAGTAGGGACCGTGCGGACAATGAGCAGTTCTTC,CASSRDRADNEQFF
-,TRBV7-2,-,TRBJ2-4,TGTGCCAGCAGCTTAGCGGGGGGCTCAAAAAACATTCAGTACTTC,CASSLAGGSKNIQYF
-,TRBV4-2,-,TRBJ1-4,TGTGCCAGCAGCCAAGACAGAGATGAAAAACTGTTTTTT,CASSQDRDEKLFF
many,TRBV5-1,-,TRBJ2-7,TGCGCCAGCAGCCCGGACCTTTCCTACGAGCAGTACTTC,CASSPDLSYEQYF
many,TRBV28,TRBD1,TRBJ2-5,TGTGCCAGCAGTTTAGACAGGGGGGGGGAGACCCAGTACTTC,CASSLDRGGETQYF
many,TRBV20-1,TRBD2,TRBJ2-1,TGCAGTGCTAGAGCATTGGCGGGGGTATACAATGAGCAGTTCTTC,CSARALAGVYNEQFF
-,TRBV6-1,-,TRBJ2-2,TGTGCCAGCAGTAAGGGACACCCCACCGGGGACCTGTTTTTT,CASSKGHPTGDLFF
many,TRBV12-3/TRBV12-4,-,TRBJ2-7,TGTGCCAGCAGGGGGACGTACTACGAGCAGTACTTC,CASRGTYYEQYF
-,TRBV20-1,TRBD2,TRBJ2-3,TGCAGTGCTAGAGATTTTAGGACTAGCAGGGGCACAGATACGCAGTATTTT,CSARDFRTSRGTDTQYF
few,TRBV5-1,-,TRBJ2-3,TGCGCCAGCAGTGTGAGCAGCCCGAACACAGATACGCAGTATTTT,CASSVSSPNTDTQYF
-,TRBV7-8,TRBD2,TRBJ2-7,TGTGCCAGCAGCTTAGGGTCGGGAGGGCCCTACGAGCAGTACTTC,CASSLGSGGPYEQYF
many,TRBV12-3/TRBV12-4,-,TRBJ2-1,TGTGCCAGCAGTTTGAACGTAGTATACAATGAGCAGTTCTTC,CASSLNVVYNEQFF
-,TRBV27,-,TRBJ2-1,TGTGCCAGCAAGACGGGTCCCCCGCTGTCGGATTACAATGAGCAGTTCTTC,CASKTGPPLSDYNEQFF
-,TRBV12-5,TRBD1,TRBJ1-2,TGTGCTAGTGGTTTGATGGGACAGCTTAACTATGGCTACACCTTC,CASGLMGQLNYGYTF
many,TRBV12-3/TRBV12-4,-,TRBJ2-1,TGTGCCAGCAGTCCGCAGGGGACTGACAATGAGCAGTTCTTC,CASSPQGTDNEQFF
-,TRBV4-3,TRBD2,TRBJ2-7,TGCGCCAGCAGCCAAGTAGATAGCGGGAGACCCTACGAGCAGTACTTC,CASSQVDSGRPYEQYF
-,TRBV15,-,TRBJ2-4,TGTGCCACCAGCAGAGAGAACCCAGCCAAAAACATTCAGTACTTC,CATSRENPAKNIQYF
few,TRBV5-1,-,TRBJ2-1,TGCGCCAGCAGCTTGGGGCCCTATGAGCAGTTCTTC,CASSLGPYEQFF
few,TRBV29-1,-,TRBJ2-3,TGCACCGTAGCCAGGGGCGCAGATACGCAGTATTTT,CTVARGADTQYF
-,TRBV20-1,TRBD1,TRBJ2-5,TGCAGTGCTAGCACACAGGGGGCGGTCCAAGAGACCCAGTACTTC,CSASTQGAVQETQYF
few,TRBV18,-,TRBJ1-4,TGTGCCAGCTCACCAAGGGAGTTAAATGAAAAACTGTTTTTT,CASSPRELNEKLFF
-,TRBV9,-,TRBJ2-5,TGTGCCAGCAGCGTGGGCGGAGAAGAGACCCAGTACTTC,CASSVGGEETQYF